The rows below give T cell receptor beta chains drawn from one sample of a study of cytomegalovirus exposure and HLA in healthy donors. Only in-frame clones appear in the TCRdb table, and some are missing; sequencing was by immunoSEQ multiplex PCR. The profile shows 250,000 to 300,000 clones, 84% of them singletons. Sequencing was performed on PBMCs. The receptors were sampled from a woman aged 40-49 years in good health and CMV-seropositive. Each CDR3 is given with its conserved first and last residue. The D gene is left open where the match is weak. Size values are once, few and many counts, or a class for expanded clones, and some rows have none.

cdr3_length	v_call	d_call	clone_size	j_call	cdr3_aa	cdr3_nt
18	TRBV14	TRBD1	-	TRBJ2-7	CASSHSTDRDRRPYEQYF	TGTGCCAGCAGCCACTCGACTGACCGGGACAGACGCCCCTACGAGCAGTACTTC
14	TRBV9	-	-	TRBJ1-6	CASSVGGQLSPLHF	TGTGCCAGCAGCGTAGGGGGACAACTTTCACCCCTCCACTTT
12	TRBV29-1	TRBD1	-	TRBJ1-2	CSVGQGDYGYTF	TGCAGCGTTGGACAGGGGGACTATGGCTACACCTTC
14	TRBV18	TRBD1	-	TRBJ1-1	CASSPDRGGTEAFF	TGTGCCAGCTCACCGGACAGGGGAGGCACTGAAGCTTTCTTT
16	TRBV5-6	-	-	TRBJ1-2	CASSPGRRRVDYGYTF	TGTGCCAGCAGCCCGGGGAGGAGGCGAGTTGACTATGGCTACACCTTC
13	TRBV27	-	-	TRBJ1-4	CASSPQGVGMMFF	TGTGCCAGCAGTCCACAGGGAGTAGGGATGATGTTTTTT
16	TRBV4-3	TRBD2	-	TRBJ2-2	CASSQDPGGSTGELFF	TGCGCCAGCAGCCAAGATCCGGGGGGATCTACCGGGGAGCTGTTTTTT
13	TRBV19	-	-	TRBJ1-2	CASSDFEIYGYTF	TGTGCCAGTAGCGACTTCGAGATCTATGGCTACACCTTC
15	TRBV28	TRBD2	-	TRBJ2-3	CASSPGLAPADTQYF	TGTGCCAGCAGTCCGGGACTAGCCCCCGCAGATACGCAGTATTTT
15	TRBV30	TRBD2	-	TRBJ2-5	CAWSHGEGTQETQYF	TGTGCCTGGAGCCACGGGGAGGGAACCCAAGAGACCCAGTACTTC
15	TRBV28	TRBD2	few	TRBJ2-1	CASRVYLGGYNEQFF	TGTGCCAGCAGAGTTTATTTGGGGGGGTACAATGAGCAGTTCTTC
16	TRBV27	-	few	TRBJ2-1	CASSLLAGPSYNEQFF	TGTGCCAGCAGTTTACTGGCGGGTCCCTCCTACAATGAGCAGTTCTTC
15	TRBV7-9	-	-	TRBJ1-4	CASSPGPGRDEKLFF	TGTGCCAGCAGCCCAGGGCCAGGGAGGGATGAAAAACTGTTTTTT
15	TRBV18	-	-	TRBJ2-5	CASSPRQGMGETQYF	TGTGCCAGCTCACCACGGCAGGGGATGGGAGAGACCCAGTACTTC
17	TRBV19	TRBD1	few	TRBJ1-5	CASSIWWTGDSNQPQHF	TGTGCCAGTAGTATATGGTGGACAGGGGATAGCAATCAGCCCCAGCATTTT
13	TRBV27	-	-	TRBJ2-7	CASSALLGYEQYF	TGTGCCAGCAGTGCCCTACTAGGTTACGAGCAGTACTTC
17	TRBV5-6	-	-	TRBJ1-1	CASSLELGAQMNTEAFF	TGTGCCAGCAGCTTGGAGTTGGGGGCGCAAATGAACACTGAAGCTTTCTTT
15	TRBV5-1	TRBD1	-	TRBJ2-2	CASSAPGQETGELFF	TGCGCCAGCAGCGCCCCGGGACAGGAGACCGGGGAGCTGTTTTTT
16	TRBV28	TRBD1	-	TRBJ2-7	CASSPDRGPQSYEQYF	TGTGCCAGCAGTCCAGACAGGGGTCCACAATCCTACGAGCAGTACTTC
14	TRBV11-3	-	-	TRBJ2-7	CASSHPSRAYEQYF	TGTGCCAGCAGCCACCCGTCCCGCGCCTACGAGCAGTACTTC
14	TRBV19	-	-	TRBJ1-5	CASSYTGNNQPQHF	TGTGCCAGTAGTTACACAGGAAACAATCAGCCCCAGCATTTT
15	TRBV7-8	-	-	TRBJ2-7	CASSLSPDRYYEQYF	TGTGCCAGCAGCTTATCCCCGGACAGATACTACGAGCAGTACTTC